One and the same sample provided the 32 T cell receptor beta chains below, sequenced in a study of blood T cells in healthy people across ages. The use of a sample-barcoded 5' primer and a J-beta primer mix characterized a second PCR of about 6 to 12 cycles. TCRdb called the 5' RACE reads again in MiXCR, with one record for every CDR3 protein. There are over 1,300,000 distinct CDR3 sequences in the sample; 59% occur only once, and 6.5% to 8.5% lies in the top ten. The material sequenced was blood. These receptors originate from a man between 18 and 29 years old in good health.

The chain has TRBV27 and TRBJ2-1, with D perhaps matching TRBD1 (6 bases). The end of the DNA aligns better with TRBJ2-7, so the J call may be wrong. This CDR3 comprises 14 residues. CDR1 and CDR2 (germline): MNHEY, SMNVEV (reference sequence). The chain's CDR3 is CASISARGYNEQYF. The CDR3, as DNA: TGTGCCAGCATTTCCGCCAGGGGATACAATGAGCAGTACTTC.

This clonotype appeared a few times. This chain joins TRBV6-5 and TRBJ2-3; no definite D call. The germline V and J ends were trimmed by 4 bases and 0 bases, with 17 bases remaining between them. The germline V gene encodes CDR1 MNHEY and CDR2 SVGAGI. This CDR3 is built from 17 residues. The CDR3 region is CASSWEPGTLSTDTQYF. CDR3 DNA sequence: TGTGCCAGCAGTTGGGAACCGGGTACCCTTAGCACAGATACGCAGTATTTT.

V and J are TRBV5-1 and TRBJ1-1; a weak D match, TRBD1 (5 bases). The V end was cut by 1 base, the J end by 9 bases, with 7 bases between. CDR3 length: 11 amino acids. The germline V gene has CDR1 SGHRS and CDR2 YFSETQ. The CDR3 here is CASSLTGKAFF. The CDR3, as DNA: TGCGCCAGCAGCTTGACAGGTAAAGCTTTCTTT.

This chain joins TRBV7-9 and TRBJ2-3, with 12 bases fitting TRBD2. In germline, CDR1 is SEHNR, CDR2 FQNEAQ (reference sequence). This CDR3 region has 15 residues. V lost 6 bases and J lost 6; bases outside the gene matches: 7. The CDR3 here is CASSSTSGSGDTQYF. CDR3 DNA sequence: TGTGCCAGCAGTTCGACTAGCGGGAGTGGGGATACGCAGTATTTT. Using reference TRBV7-9 and TRBJ2-3 for the parts outside the CDR3, the full variable domain is DTGVSQNPRHKITKRGQNVTFRCDPISEHNRLYWYRQTLGQGPEFLTYFQNEAQLEKSRLLSDRFSAERPKGSFSTLEIQRTEQGDSAMYLCASSSTSGSGDTQYFGPGTRLTVL.

The chain combines TRBV7-8 with TRBJ2-3, with D perhaps assigned TRBD1 or TRBD2 (5 bases each). Germline V gene sequence: CDR1 SGHVS, CDR2 FQNEAQ. V shed 6 bases and J shed 2 bases, with 12 bases lying between them. The CDR3 totals 14 residues. CDR3 loop: CASRPGRTTDTQYF. The CDR3 DNA sequence: TGTGCCAGCAGGCCGGGACGGACCACAGATACGCAGTATTTT. Full variable domain (remainder filled in from reference TRBV7-8 and TRBJ2-3): GAGVSQSPRYKVAKRGQDVALRCDPISGHVSLFWYQQALGQGPEFLTYFQNEAQLDKSGLPSDRFFAERPEGSVSTLKIQRTQQEDSAVYLCASRPGRTTDTQYFGPGTRLTVL.

The chain combines TRBV3-1 with TRBJ2-5, with TRBD2 matching 7 bases. Germline CDR1 reads LGHDT; CDR2 reads YNNKEL (reference sequence). The junction had 7 bases not matched to a gene; V was cut back by 3 bases and J by 0 bases. The CDR3 runs 16 residues. CDR3 sequence reads: CASSQGLLLYQETQYF. CDR3 DNA sequence: TGTGCCAGCAGCCAGGGACTACTCCTGTACCAAGAGACCCAGTACTTC.

The chain is built from TRBV4-1 and TRBJ2-7; D may be TRBD2 (6 bases). The germline V gene encodes CDR1 MGHRA and CDR2 YSYEKL. V lost 3 bases and J lost 5, with 14 bases in between. There are 14 residues in the CDR3. The CDR3 bases are TGCGCCAGCAGCCATCTGTCGGAGGGGAACGAGCAGTACTTC. Residues: CASSHLSEGNEQYF.

The gene calls are TRBV7-2 and TRBJ2-7, with D unclear. The DNA end favors TRBJ2-5, so the J call may be wrong. The CDR3 has 13 amino acids. CDR1 is SGHTA, CDR2 FQGNSA, per germline. For the CDR3, the DNA is TGTGCCAGCAGAAATGGAGTTGGGGAGACCCAGTACTTC. Its protein is CASRNGVGETQYF.

This clonotype has a handful of counts. V is TRBV12-3 or TRBV12-4 and J is TRBJ2-7, with D possibly matching TRBD2 (6 bases). The V and J ends lost 5 bases and 2 bases respectively, with 13 bases between them. The CDR3 is 14 residues long. CDR3 in DNA: TGTGCCAGCAGTGAAGCAGGGAGGACCTACGAGCAGTACTTC. Its protein is CASSEAGRTYEQYF.

This chain links TRBV6-5 with TRBJ1-2, with a tentative D call TRBD1 (6 bases). Trimming removed 2 bases at V and 5 bases at J, with 12 bases between. The CDR3 is made up of 14 amino acids. Looked up from germline, CDR1 is MNHEY and CDR2 is SVGAGI. CDR3 nucleotide sequence: TGTGCCAGCAGTTACGCGCGCCAGGGGTATGGCTACACCTTC. Translated: CASSYARQGYGYTF.

This sequence joins TRBV3-1 and TRBJ2-5; D is unclear. The CDR3 totals 15 residues. Germline V lookup: CDR1 LGHDT, CDR2 YNNKEL (reference sequence). V was trimmed by 0 bases and J by 2 bases, leaving 10 bases between them. The CDR3 sequence: CASSQDYAAQETQYF. For the CDR3, the DNA is TGTGCCAGCAGCCAAGATTATGCGGCTCAAGAGACCCAGTACTTC.

This clonotype was seen a handful of times. The rearrangement uses TRBV7-2 and TRBJ2-3; the D is unclear. The germline CDR1 and CDR2 sequences are SGHTA and FQGNSA. Trimming removed 5 bases at V and 6 bases at J, with 12 bases between. The CDR3 totals 13 residues. CDR3 in DNA: TGTGCCAGCAGCCCGGACGGTCTGGATACGCAGTATTTT. Translation: CASSPDGLDTQYF. The full variable domain, completed using reference TRBV7-2 and TRBJ2-3, is GAGVSQSPSNKVTEKGKDVELRCDPISGHTALYWYRQSLGQGLEFLIYFQGNSAPDKSGLPSDRFSAERTGGSVSTLTIQRTQQEDSAVYLCASSPDGLDTQYFGPGTRLTVL.

J is TRBJ1-2 and V is TRBV28, with D possibly matching TRBD1 (6 bases). The germline CDR1 and CDR2 sequences are MDHEN and SYDVKM. V lost 6 bases and J lost 6, with 23 bases in between. The CDR3 is 16 residues long. The CDR3 nucleotides read TGTGCCAGCAGGTTTATCTGGGACAACGGGCTCGATGGCTACACCTTC. Translating it yields CASRFIWDNGLDGYTF.

V is TRBV29-1 and J is TRBJ1-5; 12 bases are shared with TRBD1. This CDR3 is built from 16 residues. Trimming at V came to 4 bases and at J to 4 bases, leaving 8 bases not matched to a gene. Germline CDR1 is SQVTM and CDR2 is ANQGSEA. The CDR3 sequence is CSVGGPGQGANQPQHF. The CDR3 DNA is TGCAGCGTTGGAGGGCCGGGACAGGGGGCAAATCAGCCCCAGCATTTT. Full variable domain (rest looked up from reference TRBV29-1 and TRBJ1-5): SAVISQKPSRDICQRGTSLTIQCQVDSQVTMMFWYRQQPGQSLTLIATANQGSEATYESGFVIDKFPISRPNLTFSTLTVSNMSPEDSSIYLCSVGGPGQGANQPQHFGDGTRLSIL.

This clonotype has only one observation. The CDR3 DNA follows: TGCAGTGCTAGGGAGACAGTGAGAGGCAATCAGCCCCAGCATTTT. Its translation is CSARETVRGNQPQHF. This chain uses TRBV20-1 with TRBJ1-5; D is possibly TRBD1 (5 bases). The CDR3 loop spans 15 amino acids. The V end lost 3 bases, the J end lost 2 bases, and 14 bases lay between the germline ends. Germline V gene data show CDR1 as DFQATT and CDR2 as SNEGSKA (reference sequence).

V and J are TRBV20-1 and TRBJ2-7, with 8 bases identical to TRBD1. The germline gives CDR1 DFQATT, CDR2 SNEGSKA (reference sequence). Trimming took 6 bases from V and 6 from J; bases not matched to a gene: 7. The CDR3 loop spans 12 amino acids. In nucleotides, the CDR3 is TGCAGTGCGCGGACAGGGTTCAGCGAGCAGTACTTC. Its protein is CSARTGFSEQYF.

This chain links TRBV7-9 with TRBJ2-7; TRBD1 agrees at 10 bases. CDR3 size: 14 residues. CDR1 is SEHNR and CDR2 is FQNEAQ in the germline V gene (reference sequence). The V gene end was trimmed by 4 bases and the J gene end by 4 bases; junction bases not matched to a gene: 4. CDR3 loop: CASSWPGQGYEQYF. The DNA of the CDR3 is TGTGCCAGCAGCTGGCCGGGACAGGGGTACGAGCAGTACTTC. The entire variable domain, with the rest obtained from reference TRBV7-9 and TRBJ2-7, is as follows: DTGVSQNPRHKITKRGQNVTFRCDPISEHNRLYWYRQTLGQGPEFLTYFQNEAQLEKSRLLSDRFSAERPKGSFSTLEIQRTEQGDSAMYLCASSWPGQGYEQYFGPGTRLTVT.

This clonotype was recorded a few times. Relative to the germline gene, one junction end is altered; a read error may explain this. The V gene is TRBV6-5, the J gene TRBJ2-7; D gene unclear. Germline V gene data show CDR1 as MNHEY and CDR2 as SVGAGI. The CDR3 has 14 residues. CDR3 protein: CASSLGGKKYEQYF. The CDR3 coding sequence is TGTGCCAGTAGTTTGGGCGGCAAGAAATACGAGCAGTACTTC.

The rearrangement joins TRBV2 to TRBJ1-2; 10 bases line up with TRBD1. Per germline, CDR1 SNHLY and CDR2 FYNNEI. The CDR3 length is 15 residues. Unmatched junction bases numbered 3, after V lost 1 base and J lost 4 bases. The CDR3 DNA reads TGTGCCAGCAGTGAAGAGGGACAGGGGTTCTATGGCTACACCTTC. Translated, it gives CASSEEGQGFYGYTF.

The chain has TRBV2 and TRBJ2-1; D might be TRBD1 or TRBD2, each matching 5 bases. Trimming removed 2 bases from V and 3 bases from J, with 14 bases in between. Germline CDR1 and CDR2: SNHLY and FYNNEI. The CDR3 spans 16 residues. DNA for the CDR3: TGTGCCAGCAGTGAACCCCCGGGACCAGGCTACAATGAGCAGTTCTTC. Translation gives CASSEPPGPGYNEQFF.

The chain is built from TRBV28 and TRBJ1-1; 7 nucleotides align to TRBD1. J was trimmed by 10 bases and V by 6 bases; bases with no gene match: 5. Germline V gene data show CDR1 as MDHEN and CDR2 as SYDVKM. CDR3 length equals 11 residues. The CDR3 DNA reads as TGTGCCAGCAGCTCTGGACAGGTAGCTTTCTTT. It codes for CASSSGQVAFF.

This clonotype was counted once. The rearrangement links TRBV7-9 to TRBJ2-7, with D possibly called TRBD1 or TRBD2 (5 bases each). This CDR3 comprises 14 residues. Germline V lookup: CDR1 SEHNR, CDR2 FQNEAQ (reference sequence). The V end was cut by 1 base, the J end by 7 bases, with 14 bases between. In DNA form, the CDR3 reads TGTGCCAGCAGCTTAGTAGGGGACCTGCGGGAGCAGTACTTC. It yields the protein CASSLVGDLREQYF.

This clonotype showed up just a few times. The chain carries TRBV5-1 and TRBJ1-2; 7 positions agree with TRBD1. CDR1 is SGHRS, CDR2 YFSETQ, per germline. The CDR3 is 18 amino acids. V lost 0 bases and J lost 4; bases outside the gene matches: 15. The CDR3 sequence is CASSLAWSRDRNSYGYTF. DNA of the CDR3: TGCGCCAGCAGCTTGGCCTGGAGTAGGGACAGAAACTCCTATGGCTACACCTTC. Complete variable domain (other parts from reference TRBV5-1 and TRBJ1-2): KAGVTQTPRYLIKTRGQQVTLSCSPISGHRSVSWYQQTPGQGLQFLFEYFSETQRNKGNFPGRFSGRQFSNSRSEMNVSTLELGDSALYLCASSLAWSRDRNSYGYTFGSGTRLTVV.

The chain recombines TRBV21-1 with TRBJ1-2. TRBV21-1 is reported as a pseudogene. The CDR3 runs 14 residues. CDR3 residues: CASSKAGITYGYTF. The CDR3 nucleotides read TGTGCCAGCAGCAAAGCAGGGATCACCTATGGCTACACCTTC.

The chain recombines TRBV27 with TRBJ2-1, with 7 bases that match TRBD1. The CDR3 runs 16 residues. CDR1 is MNHEY and CDR2 is SMNVEV in the germline V gene (reference sequence). Trimming removed 0 bases from V and 4 bases from J; junction bases left unmatched: 6. This CDR3 reads CASSLSVGGIYNEQFF. For the CDR3, the DNA is TGTGCCAGCAGTTTATCAGTAGGGGGCATTTACAATGAGCAGTTCTTC.

The rearrangement links TRBV4-2 to TRBJ2-7, with D possibly being TRBD2 (5 bases). V was trimmed by 3 bases and J by 0 bases, leaving 15 bases between them. The CDR3 length is 16 residues. The germline V gene has CDR1 LGHNA and CDR2 YNFKEQ. The CDR3 nucleotides are TGTGCCAGCAGCCAGGCCATTCGGGGAACCTCCTACGAGCAGTACTTC. This encodes CASSQAIRGTSYEQYF.

This clonotype was seen more than once but under ten times. The chain combines TRBV9 with TRBJ2-3; 9 bases agree with TRBD2. The J segment lost 0 bases and the V segment lost 2 bases, leaving 4 bases of the junction unmatched. Germline CDR1 and CDR2: SGDLS and YYNGEE. This CDR3 spans 16 amino acids. Here the CDR3 DNA reads TGTGCCAGCAGCGTCACAACTAGCGGGAGCACAGATACGCAGTATTTT. This encodes CASSVTTSGSTDTQYF.

This clonotype showed up many times. The chain has TRBV11-2 and TRBJ2-1; no clear D. This CDR3 is built from 16 residues. Trimming pared 4 bases from V and 0 bases from J, leaving 13 bases between. From germline, CDR1 is SGHAT and CDR2 FQNNGV. CDR3 in DNA: TGTGCCAGCAGCTCCGCTCCATGGGGCTCCTACAATGAGCAGTTCTTC. Amino acids: CASSSAPWGSYNEQFF.

This clonotype was picked up a small number of times. The V and J genes are TRBV24-1 and TRBJ2-2; maybe TRBD2 (6 bases). This CDR3 comprises 13 residues. Between the trimmed V and J ends, which lost 9 bases and 1 base, there was a span of 8 bases. Germline lookup yields CDR1 KGHDR and CDR2 SFDVKD. This CDR3 is CATRGLNTGELFF. The CDR3 bases are TGTGCCACCCGGGGGTTGAACACCGGGGAGCTGTTTTTT.

The chain links TRBV7-8 to TRBJ2-1, with 9 bases lining up with TRBD2. CDR1 SGHVS and CDR2 FQNEAQ come from the germline V gene. The CDR3 loop spans 16 amino acids. After removal of 6 bases from V and 3 bases from J, the junction contained 9 bases not matched to a gene. The CDR3 loop is CASRETSGSFYNEQFF. The CDR3 region has the DNA TGTGCCAGCAGGGAGACTAGCGGTTCCTTCTACAATGAGCAGTTCTTC.

This clonotype was observed a handful of times. The chain employs TRBV20-1 and TRBJ2-7; 8 bases align to TRBD2. Germline-derived CDR1 and CDR2 are DFQATT and SNEGSKA (reference sequence). V lost 4 bases, J lost 6 bases, and 5 bases stayed unmatched. The CDR3 covers 12 residues. The CDR3 region is CSATGTSFEQYF. Written as DNA, the CDR3 is TGCAGTGCTACCGGGACTAGTTTCGAGCAGTACTTC.

This chain links TRBV7-9 with TRBJ1-1; D uncertain. Per germline, CDR1 SEHNR and CDR2 FQNEAQ (reference sequence). The germline V and J ends were trimmed by 3 bases and 5 bases, with 16 bases remaining between them. The CDR3 contains 15 residues. DNA for the CDR3: TGTGCCAGCAGCTTCCCCGCGAGTACGGGAACTGAAGCTTTCTTT. It yields the protein CASSFPASTGTEAFF.